The entry below describes one TCR beta chain. The CDR3 extends over 12 amino acids. V shed 4 bases and J 11 bases; nucleotides not matched to a gene: 5. Germline values: CDR1 MDHEN, CDR2 SYDVKM. The sample originates from a study of T cells in Graves' hyperthyroidism and ophthalmopathy. Amplified TCR beta CDR3 regions came from RNA transcripts. The TCR CDR3 first-round RT-PCR relied on the HTBI primer set. TCRdb independently ran MiXCR on the multiplex PCR reads; one entry per CDR3 protein. Of 500,000 or so distinct CDR3 sequences listed, 17% were seen once; the top ten hold 17%. The sequence was obtained from a woman between 18 and 29 years old with Graves' ophthalmopathy. Material for sequencing was blood. This chain links TRBV28 with TRBJ1-1; TRBD1 matches 9 bases. CDR3 DNA sequence: TGTGCCAGCAGTTCCGGGACAGGGATTGCTTTCTTT. Amino acids: CASSSGTGIAFF.